A selection of T cell receptor beta chains follows, all from one sample in a study of response to subunit inactivated influenza vaccine. Each CDR3 protein gets one entry after TCRdb re-called the RT-PCR reads with MiXCR. The repertoire holds about 500,000 distinct CDR3 sequences, with 16% as singletons. This specimen consisted of CD4+ T cells sorted from PBMCs, obtained approximately 25 months after vaccination. The receptor set was obtained from a man aged 45 to 70 who received an inactivated influenza vaccine. Each CDR3 is given with its conserved first and last residue. The D gene is left open where the match is weak. The size entry is marked missing in some rows and otherwise reads once, few, many or a size class.

abundance	j_gene	v_gene	d_gene	CDR3nt	CDR3aa
few	TRBJ2-7	TRBV4-3	TRBD2	TGCGCCAGCAGCCAAGATCTAACTAGCGGGACTGTGGGCAACTACGAGCAGTACTTC	CASSQDLTSGTVGNYEQYF
few	TRBJ2-1	TRBV6-2/TRBV6-3	TRBD2	TGTGCCAGCAACAAACTAGCGGGGAACAATGAGCAGTTCTTC	CASNKLAGNNEQFF
-	TRBJ2-3	TRBV18	-	TGTGCCAGCTCACCCCAGAGGGCAGATACGCAGTATTTT	CASSPQRADTQYF
many	TRBJ1-6	TRBV24-1	-	TGTGCCACCAGTGTATCGGGGACTTCGCCCCTCCACTTT	CATSVSGTSPLHF
few	TRBJ1-2	TRBV6-2/TRBV6-3	-	TGTGCCGGCAGTTACGCCGGGTATGGCTACACCTTC	CAGSYAGYGYTF
few	TRBJ1-4	TRBV3-1	-	TGTGCCAGCACAGGCGGACTTAATGAAAAACTGTTTTTT	CASTGGLNEKLFF
few	TRBJ2-5	TRBV20-1	-	TGCAGTGCCAAGACTAGTTTGGAGACCCAGTACTTC	CSAKTSLETQYF
-	TRBJ2-3	TRBV7-2	-	TGTGCCAGCAGCGCAGTGGGCCATGTCACAGATACGCAGTATTTT	CASSAVGHVTDTQYF
few	TRBJ1-5	TRBV20-1	-	TGCAGTGCTAGAGATCCAGGGGTTAATCAGCCCCAGCATTTT	CSARDPGVNQPQHF
few	TRBJ2-4	TRBV20-1	TRBD2	TGCAGTGCTAGAGGGGGACTAGGGGCGAGGGAAAACATTCAGTACTTC	CSARGGLGARENIQYF
few	TRBJ2-3	TRBV20-1	TRBD2	TGCAGTGCTTTGGCGGGGGGACGTACAGATACGCAGTATTTT	CSALAGGRTDTQYF
-	TRBJ2-5	TRBV7-2	-	TGTGCCAGCAGCTTAGCGGGATCGGGGACCCAGTACTTC	CASSLAGSGTQYF
few	TRBJ2-3	TRBV10-2	-	TGCGCCAGCAGTTCTGGGTCTCCAGATACGCAGTATTTT	CASSSGSPDTQYF
-	TRBJ2-1	TRBV10-3	-	TGTGCCATAATCAGGGGTAGCTCCTACAATGAGCAGTTCTTC	CAIIRGSSYNEQFF
few	TRBJ2-7	TRBV28	-	TGTGCCAGCAGAACCGCAGGGACCTACGAGCAGTACTTC	CASRTAGTYEQYF
-	TRBJ1-6	TRBV4-1	-	TGCGCCAGCAGCCACGTTCCGGGATTCGGTTCACCCCTCCACTTT	CASSHVPGFGSPLHF
-	TRBJ2-4	TRBV2	TRBD2	TGTGCCAGCAGTGTGACTAGCGCTGAGTACTTC	CASSVTSAEYF
few	TRBJ1-5	TRBV12-3/TRBV12-4	TRBD1	TGTGCCAGCAGTTTGACAGGGGGCGCGGGTCAGCCCCAGCATTTT	CASSLTGGAGQPQHF
few	TRBJ2-2	TRBV5-1	-	TGCGCCAGCAGCTCGGCCAGTAACACCGGGGAGCTGTTTTTT	CASSSASNTGELFF
-	TRBJ2-2	TRBV5-1	-	TGCGCCAGCAGCTTGGACAGGGGGGAGCTGTTTTTT	CASSLDRGELFF
many	TRBJ2-7	TRBV27	-	TGTGCCAGCAGTTTAAGGCCCATCACCTCCTACGAGCAGTACTTC	CASSLRPITSYEQYF
few	TRBJ2-3	TRBV19	TRBD2	TGTGCCAGTAGTGCCGCTAGCGGATTCACAGATACGCAGTATTTT	CASSAASGFTDTQYF
-	TRBJ2-5	TRBV5-1	-	TGCGCCAGCAGCTTCGAGGAGGCAAAGACCCAGTACTTC	CASSFEEAKTQYF
-	TRBJ2-1	TRBV7-2	-	TGTGCCAGCAGCGCTCAGAGCTCCTACAATGAGCAGTTCTTC	CASSAQSSYNEQFF
-	TRBJ2-1	TRBV4-2	-	TGTGCCAGCAGCCAAAACGGTGGGGACTACAATGAGCAGTTCTTC	CASSQNGGDYNEQFF